Described below is a single T cell receptor (beta chain) sequence and its context. The antigen is not known. Losses at the gene ends were 4 bases for V and 4 bases for J; bases not matched to a gene: 8. Germline assignment: CDR1 SGHRS and CDR2 YFSETQ. The CDR3 covers 15 residues. It was across several immunoSEQ plates that each subset's genomic DNA was evenly split. Clones were sequenced by immunoSEQ multiplex PCR, and TCRdb holds only the in-frame ones, with some missing. This table has some 2,500,000 clones, 85% to 95% appearing once. The sample comes from a study of shared clonotypes between healthy human individuals. Study summary: Each donor's CD8 memory used one plate, CD8 naive two, each CD4 subset three. Regarding the study as a whole: The study sampled only blood, and tissue repertoires likely differ.

Sequenced input: naive CD4+ T cells from PBMCs. Subset in this sample: CD45RA+ positively selected. The V call is TRBV5-1, the J call TRBJ2-5; 9 bases are shared with TRBD1. The TCR comes from a man between 18 and 29 years old in good health. Some clones in this sample may be carry-over from other donors' samples. This CDR3 reads CASSAGQGSVETQYF. DNA for the CDR3: TGCGCCAGCAGCGCGGGACAGGGTTCGGTAGAGACCCAGTACTTC. Supplemented by reference TRBV5-1 and TRBJ2-5, the full variable domain reads KAGVTQTPRYLIKTRGQQVTLSCSPISGHRSVSWYQQTPGQGLQFLFEYFSETQRNKGNFPGRFSGRQFSNSRSEMNVSTLELGDSALYLCASSAGQGSVETQYFGPGTRLLVL.